Listed here is a single T cell receptor beta chain. Its target antigen remains unknown. No much larger clone is present one base from it, and per-base qualities are unavailable. The sample belongs to a study of T cell repertoires in cytomegalovirus infection (dated 2019 in TCRdb). Describing the broader study: Alongside well-studied HLA-B-restricted epitopes, the peptide stimulations were aimed at recently identified HLA-C-restricted CMV epitopes, whose presentation resists viral immunomodulation. Donor HLA type was relevant to the analysis, because carriage of CMV infection together with the matching HLA type was indicated by public TCR beta signatures. The full study reports these points: The ex vivo response was dominated by HLA-C-restricted CMV-specific TCR beta clonotypes, which also provided the single most frequent clonotype in two of eight donors. In both this cohort and an independent cohort of 300 to 450 donors, the cumulative frequency of public TCR beta family members distinguished carriers of CMV infection plus the relevant HLA type.

The listed sequencing device is Illumina HiSeq 1500. TCRdb reworked the public reads: Q25 trimming with fastp, MiXCR clone assembly, productive beta chains retained. Duplicate CDR3 protein sequences are folded into a single record with the most common DNA and genes. Counted in this sample were 700,000 to 850,000 distinct CDR3 sequences; approximately 30% of them appeared once. Of the sample, around 12% falls within the top ten clones. Relative to germline, V is 6 bases shorter and J is 9 bases shorter, with 11 bases between their ends. From the cysteine through the phenylalanine, the CDR3 covers 12 amino acids. The kept DNA is CDR3 alone, 36 bases in frame from the first base. Reading the germline V gene (reference sequence) gives CDR1 MNHEY and CDR2 SMNVEV. The treatment or condition label here, explained by the study, means: in vitro stimulation with specific CMV peptide epitopes to enrich CMV-specific T cells.

The sequence links TRBV27 to TRBJ2-2; TRBD2 could be the D gene, as 5 bases match. This TCR was sampled from a human donor in good health (CMV status not recorded). Some clones in this sample may be carry-over from other donors' samples. The sequencing used cultured CD8+ T cells from PBMCs, collected from culture after CMV antigen stimulation. Here the CDR3 is given as CASSQLVRELFF. The DNA sequence is given as TGTGCCAGCAGCCAACTAGTCCGGGAGCTGTTTTTT.